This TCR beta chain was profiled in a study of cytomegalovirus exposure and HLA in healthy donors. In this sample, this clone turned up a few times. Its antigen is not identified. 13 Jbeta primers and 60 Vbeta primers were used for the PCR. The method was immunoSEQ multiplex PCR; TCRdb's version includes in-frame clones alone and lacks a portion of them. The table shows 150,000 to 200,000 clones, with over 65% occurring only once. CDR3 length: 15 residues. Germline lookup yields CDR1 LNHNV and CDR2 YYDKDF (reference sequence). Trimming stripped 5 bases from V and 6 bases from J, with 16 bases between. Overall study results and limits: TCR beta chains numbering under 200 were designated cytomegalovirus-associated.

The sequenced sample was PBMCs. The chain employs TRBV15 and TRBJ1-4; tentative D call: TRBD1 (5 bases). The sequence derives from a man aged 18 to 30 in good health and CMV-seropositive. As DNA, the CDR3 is TGTGCCACCAGCGTAGGCCAGGGCTCGGATGAAAAACTGTTTTTT. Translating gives CATSVGQGSDEKLFF.